The present TCR beta chain was sequenced within a study of blood T cells in healthy people across ages. Across the study: Capturing about one barcoded beta molecule per two T cells was achieved by template switching. Study results and caveats: It was the long-lived donors that had more naive CD4+ cells and higher diversity than aged donors. Samples with more naive T cells showed higher observed beta diversity.

Germline V lookup: CDR1 SGHTA, CDR2 FQGTGA. The CDR3 runs to 15 residues. The sample, about 9.2 milliliters of peripheral blood, was drawn from each donor. On this clonotype: Its antigen is not identified. One end of the junction fails to match germline, which may point to a read error.

Primers used in a second PCR of roughly 7 to 12 cycles were a sample-barcoded 5' primer and a J-beta primer mix. TCRdb re-called the 5' RACE reads with MiXCR, one entry per CDR3 protein. The sample holds 700,000 to 1,000,000 distinct CDR3 sequences, 44% seen once. This chain joins TRBV7-3 and TRBJ2-1; 9 positions agree with TRBD1. Sequencing was carried out using blood. The receptor was isolated from a man in his 60s in good health. This CDR3 is CASSITGGINNEQFF. CDR3 nucleotide sequence: TGTGCCAGCAGCATAACAGGGGGCATAAACAATGAGCAGTTCTTC.